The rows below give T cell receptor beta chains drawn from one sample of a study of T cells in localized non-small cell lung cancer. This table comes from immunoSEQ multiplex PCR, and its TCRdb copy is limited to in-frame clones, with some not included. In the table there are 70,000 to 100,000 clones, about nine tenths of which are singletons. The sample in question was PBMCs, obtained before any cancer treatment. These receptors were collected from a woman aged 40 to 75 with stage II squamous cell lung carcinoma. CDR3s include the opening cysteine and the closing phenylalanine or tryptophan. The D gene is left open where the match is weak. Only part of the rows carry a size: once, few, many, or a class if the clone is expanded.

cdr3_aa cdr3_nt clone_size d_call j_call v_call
CASSEQGAQYF TGTGCCAGCAGTGAACAGGGCGCGCAGTATTTT . . TRBJ2-3 TRBV6-1
CASSPGTGEVLQYF TGTGCCAGCAGCCCTGGGACAGGGGAAGTTTTACAGTACTTC . TRBD1 TRBJ2-7 TRBV11-1
CASSLALYGHGVGPNSPLHF TGTGCCAGCAGCTTAGCCTTATACGGTCACGGGGTTGGCCCAAATTCACCCCTCCACTTT . . TRBJ1-6 TRBV7-2
CASSVLRGGGYGYTF TGTGCCAGCAGCGTCTTAAGGGGGGGTGGCTATGGCTACACCTTC . . TRBJ1-2 TRBV5-4
CASRSTSGGALTDTQYF TGTGCCAGCAGATCTACTAGCGGGGGGGCCCTGACAGATACGCAGTATTTT . TRBD2 TRBJ2-3 TRBV7-9
CASSIDLTGILNTEAFF TGTGCCAGTAGTATAGATCTAACGGGAATATTGAACACTGAAGCTTTCTTT . . TRBJ1-1 TRBV19
CASSILSGVSTDTQYF TGTGCCAGTAGTATATTATCCGGGGTTAGCACAGATACGCAGTATTTT once . TRBJ2-3 TRBV19
CASSQEERGDTGELFF TGCGCCAGCAGCCAAGAGGAGCGGGGGGACACCGGGGAGCTGTTTTTT . TRBD2 TRBJ2-2 TRBV4-1
CATSQGQPNEKLFF TGTGCCACCAGCCAGGGACAGCCTAATGAAAAACTGTTTTTT . TRBD1 TRBJ1-4 TRBV15
CASSRDRVDYGYTF TGTGCCAGCAGTCGTGACAGGGTCGACTATGGCTACACCTTC . TRBD1 TRBJ1-2 TRBV27
CASSELYGRVTGELFF TGTGCCAGCAGCGAACTCTACGGGAGGGTAACCGGGGAGCTGTTTTTT . TRBD2 TRBJ2-2 TRBV7-6
CASSQLTGGPEAFF TGTGCCAGCAGCCAATTGACAGGGGGCCCTGAAGCTTTCTTT . TRBD1 TRBJ1-1 TRBV14
CASSLATGGRTEAFF TGCGCCAGCAGCTTGGCTACAGGGGGACGCACTGAAGCTTTCTTT once TRBD1 TRBJ1-1 TRBV5-1
CASSVAQGGDYGYTF TGTGCCAGCAGTGTAGCACAGGGAGGGGACTATGGCTACACCTTC . . TRBJ1-2 TRBV6-4
CASSFEEFGGYTF TGTGCCAGCAGTTTCGAGGAGTTTGGTGGCTACACCTTC . . TRBJ1-2 TRBV28
CAISGQGESYGYTF TGTGCCATCAGTGGACAGGGGGAGAGCTATGGCTACACCTTC . TRBD1 TRBJ1-2 TRBV10-3
CASRDTGGVGEKLFF TGTGCCAGCAGGGATACAGGGGGCGTTGGTGAAAAACTGTTTTTT once TRBD1 TRBJ1-4 TRBV7-8
CASRGRRLSNYGYTF TGTGCCAGCAGGGGCCGTCGGCTATCTAACTATGGCTACACCTTC . . TRBJ1-2 TRBV28
CASSVWSREKLFF TGTGCCAGCAGCGTCTGGTCCCGTGAAAAACTGTTTTTT once . TRBJ1-4 TRBV6-1
CASSLPGGNTGELFF TGTGCCAGCAGCTTACCGGGGGGCAACACCGGGGAGCTGTTTTTT . . TRBJ2-2 TRBV7-6
CASSLMSGSETQYF TGTGCCAGCAGCTTAATGAGCGGCAGCGAGACCCAGTACTTC . . TRBJ2-5 TRBV11-2
CASSDRQHNSPLHF TGTGCCAGCAGTGATCGTCAGCACAATTCACCCCTCCACTTT . . TRBJ1-6 TRBV25-1
CASSLLQGASTEAFF TGTGCCAGCAGTTTATTACAGGGGGCTTCCACTGAAGCTTTCTTT . TRBD1 TRBJ1-1 TRBV27
CASSLWSGSQHF TGTGCCAGCAGCTTGTGGTCAGGGTCCCAGCATTTT once . TRBJ1-5 TRBV5-6
CSVRVPGYGYTF TGCAGCGTTCGGGTCCCGGGCTATGGCTACACCTTC . . TRBJ1-2 TRBV29-1
CASRIGQLGEQYF TGTGCCAGCAGGATCGGACAGCTTGGCGAGCAGTACTTC . . TRBJ2-7 TRBV2
CASSLERETDTQYF TGCGCCAGCAGCTTGGAGCGGGAGACAGATACGCAGTATTTT . TRBD2 TRBJ2-3 TRBV5-1
CASSAYLMGGNTGELFF TGTGCCAGCAGCGCCTATCTAATGGGGGGGAACACCGGGGAGCTGTTTTTT once . TRBJ2-2 TRBV7-8
CASSIAGIPDTQYF TGTGCCAGTAGTATTGCGGGAATTCCAGATACGCAGTATTTT . . TRBJ2-3 TRBV19
CARYKNSGTTNNYYNEQFF TGTGCCAGATATAAGAATAGCGGGACTACGAACAATTACTACAATGAGCAGTTCTTC . TRBD2 TRBJ2-1 TRBV19
CASSERGGPYF TGTGCCAGCAGTGAAAGGGGGGGCCCGTATTTT . . TRBJ2-3 TRBV6-1
CASSISGQGWGYTF TGTGCCAGTAGTATCTCGGGACAGGGCTGGGGCTACACCTTC . TRBD1 TRBJ1-2 TRBV19
CASSGTYEQYF TGTGCCAGTTCGGGAACCTACGAGCAGTACTTC . . TRBJ2-7 TRBV6-6
CASSSQMDTQYF TGTGCCAGCAGCTCCCAGATGGATACGCAGTATTTT . . TRBJ2-3 TRBV7-6
CASSSSGGVANEQFF TGTGCCAGCAGCTCTAGCGGGGGGGTTGCCAATGAGCAGTTCTTC . TRBD2 TRBJ2-1 TRBV11-3
CASSISVGTGLEQYF TGTGCCAGTAGTATCTCTGTCGGAACCGGGCTCGAGCAGTACTTC . . TRBJ2-7 TRBV19
CASSLVGEEGEQYF TGTGCCAGCAGTTTAGTAGGGGAGGAAGGGGAGCAGTACTTC . . TRBJ2-7 TRBV28
CASSPSRGNGYTF TGCGCCAGCAGCCCGAGCAGGGGCAATGGCTACACCTTC . . TRBJ1-2 TRBV5-1
CASSVDRGAGYTF TGTGCCAGCAGTGTAGACAGGGGGGCTGGCTACACCTTC . TRBD1 TRBJ1-2 TRBV6-1
CASSLNLAGLTYEQYF TGTGCCAGCAGTTTAAATCTAGCGGGCCTAACCTACGAGCAGTACTTC once TRBD2 TRBJ2-7 TRBV28
CASSQNYGYTF TGTGCCAGCAGTCAGAACTATGGCTACACCTTC once . TRBJ1-2 TRBV28
CASSSGSGGRRTDTQYF TGCGCCAGCAGTTCTGGTTCCGGGGGGCGCCGGACAGATACGCAGTATTTT . . TRBJ2-3 TRBV10-1
CASGPRASSYNEQFF TGTGCCAGCGGGCCGCGGGCGAGCTCCTACAATGAGCAGTTCTTC once . TRBJ2-1 TRBV5-4
CASSLVSDKQYF TGTGCCAGCAGCTTAGTCTCGGACAAGCAGTACTTC few . TRBJ2-7 TRBV7-9
CASRPGGSYEQYF TGTGCCAGCAGGCCAGGTGGGAGCTACGAGCAGTACTTC . . TRBJ2-7 TRBV27
CASSSGQGPNYGYTF TGTGCCAGCAGCTCCGGACAGGGACCCAACTATGGCTACACCTTC . TRBD1 TRBJ1-2 TRBV5-4
CASSASAANTEAFF TGTGCCAGCAGTGCATCGGCAGCGAACACTGAAGCTTTCTTT once . TRBJ1-1 TRBV6-1
CASTPRRENTEAFF TGTGCCAGCACTCCACGAAGGGAAAACACTGAAGCTTTCTTT . . TRBJ1-1 TRBV25-1
CASVSGNTIYF TGTGCCAGCGTCTCTGGAAACACCATATATTTT . . TRBJ1-3 TRBV7-9
CASSQVQGVTPGANVLTF TGTGCCAGCAGCCAAGTACAGGGGGTGACTCCTGGGGCCAACGTCCTGACTTTC . TRBD1 TRBJ2-6 TRBV4-2
CASSESRGRTGELFF TGTGCCAGCTCAGAAAGCAGGGGGAGGACCGGGGAGCTGTTTTTT . . TRBJ2-2 TRBV7-2
CASSLNSGNTIYF TGTGCCAGCAGTTTAAACTCTGGAAACACCATATATTTT . . TRBJ1-3 TRBV28
CASSVGVSSGNTIYF TGTGCCAGCAGCGTAGGGGTTTCGTCTGGAAACACCATATATTTT . . TRBJ1-3 TRBV9
CASSLSFNTEAFF TGTGCCAGCAGTCTTTCCTTTAACACTGAAGCTTTCTTT . . TRBJ1-1 TRBV11-3
CASSPGLATKTQYF TGCGCCAGCAGCCCCGGACTAGCTACAAAGACCCAGTACTTC . TRBD2 TRBJ2-5 TRBV10-2